These 3 T cell receptor beta chains originate from one sample sequenced in a study of blood T cells in healthy people across ages. Primers used in a second PCR of roughly 7 to 12 cycles were a sample-barcoded 5' primer and a J-beta primer mix. In TCRdb, the 5' RACE reads were re-called with MiXCR into one record per CDR3 protein. The table lists fewer than 800,000 distinct CDR3 sequences, approximately 29% of them singletons. The source material was blood. These receptor sequences come from a woman of 80 years or more in good health.

This clonotype has more than one count but fewer than ten. The rearrangement links TRBV19 to TRBJ2-5, with a tentative D call TRBD2 (5 bases). Germline V CDR1 and CDR2: LNHDA, SQIVND (reference sequence). CDR3 size: 13 residues. V lost 7 bases, J lost 5 bases, and 14 bases lay in between. The CDR3 nucleotides read TGTGCCAGTAACCGGGCCTGGAGGGAGACCCAGTACTTC. Protein sequence: CASNRAWRETQYF.

This chain joins TRBV24-1 and TRBJ1-2; D is uncertain. This CDR3 is built from 13 residues. V lost 2 bases and J lost 4, with 7 bases in between. Germline V gene lookup returns CDR1 KGHDR and CDR2 SFDVKD. The CDR3 DNA reads as TGTGCCACCAGTGATTACGTGGGCTATGGCTACACCTTC. Its translation is CATSDYVGYGYTF.

This chain joins TRBV6-5 and TRBJ2-1; either TRBD1 or TRBD2 may supply D (5 bases each). Looked up from germline, CDR1 is MNHEY and CDR2 is SVGAGI. The CDR3 consists of 15 residues. Trimming cost V 7 bases and J 0 bases, with 13 bases left between them. The CDR3 reads CASMRGRGSYNEQFF. The CDR3 DNA reads TGTGCCAGCATGAGGGGTAGGGGCTCCTACAATGAGCAGTTCTTC.